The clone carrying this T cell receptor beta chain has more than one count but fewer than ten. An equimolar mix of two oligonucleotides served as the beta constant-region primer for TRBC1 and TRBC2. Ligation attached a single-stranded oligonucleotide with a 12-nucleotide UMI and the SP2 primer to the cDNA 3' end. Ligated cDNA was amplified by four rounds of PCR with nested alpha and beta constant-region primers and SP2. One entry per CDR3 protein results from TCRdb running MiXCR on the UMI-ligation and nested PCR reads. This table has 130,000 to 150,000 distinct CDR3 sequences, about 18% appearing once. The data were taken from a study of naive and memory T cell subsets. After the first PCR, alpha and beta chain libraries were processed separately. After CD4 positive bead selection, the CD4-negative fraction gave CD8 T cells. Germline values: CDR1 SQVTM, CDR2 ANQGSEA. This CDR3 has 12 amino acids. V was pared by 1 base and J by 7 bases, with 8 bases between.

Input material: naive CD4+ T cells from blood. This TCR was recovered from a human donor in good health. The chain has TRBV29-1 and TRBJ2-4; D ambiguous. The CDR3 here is CSVEGPQNIQYF. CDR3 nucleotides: TGCAGCGTTGAAGGACCTCAGAACATTCAGTACTTC.